Listed below are T cell receptor beta chains from one sample, sequenced in a study of OX40 agonist ivuxolimab in advanced cancers. The assay was immunoSEQ multiplex PCR, and TCRdb's table has in-frame clones only and misses some. This table holds almost 85,000 clones, around 83% found once. The material was CD4+ or CD8+ T cells sorted from blood, obtained in a trial of the OX40 agonist ivuxolimab. The receptors come from an adult with an advanced solid tumor such as melanoma, head and neck, liver or kidney cancer. Each CDR3 is given with its conserved first and last residue. The D gene is left open where the match is weak. Only part of the rows carry a size: once, few, many, or a class if the clone is expanded.

d_gene	j_gene	abundance	v_gene	CDR3aa	CDR3nt
NA	TRBJ1-3	NA	TRBV2	CASRKQGHSGNTIYF	TGTGCCAGCAGGAAACAGGGTCACTCTGGAAACACCATATATTTT
NA	TRBJ2-3	NA	TRBV6-6	CASSPDRSITESQYF	TGTGCCAGCAGTCCCGACAGGTCAATCACAGAATCGCAGTATTTT
NA	TRBJ1-2	NA	TRBV9	CASSTGYEGGYTF	TGTGCCAGCAGTACAGGGTACGAGGGTGGCTACACCTTC
TRBD1	TRBJ1-6	NA	TRBV18	CASSRPGTGISPLHF	TGTGCCAGCTCACGACCCGGGACAGGGATTTCACCCCTCCACTTT
NA	TRBJ1-2	NA	TRBV9	CASSTSRGSGYTF	TGTGCCAGCAGCACATCTAGGGGTAGCGGCTACACCTTC
NA	TRBJ1-6	NA	TRBV10-3	CASSYLGSPLHF	TGTGCCAGCAGTTACTTGGGTTCACCCCTCCACTTT
NA	TRBJ1-2	NA	TRBV5-1	CASSAGFDYGYTF	TGCGCCAGCAGTGCGGGGTTCGACTATGGCTACACCTTC
NA	TRBJ1-2	NA	TRBV30	CAWSFGTYYGYTF	TGTGCCTGGAGTTTCGGGACATACTATGGCTACACCTTC
TRBD2	TRBJ2-5	once	TRBV2	CASSEESSGGRKTQYF	TGTGCCAGCAGTGAAGAGAGTAGCGGGGGCAGAAAGACCCAGTACTTC
TRBD2	TRBJ2-5	NA	TRBV5-4	CASSFGLAGGGRETQYF	TGTGCCAGCAGCTTTGGACTAGCGGGAGGTGGGAGGGAGACCCAGTACTTC
NA	TRBJ1-2	NA	TRBV18	CASSPYVLTDGYTF	TGTGCCAGCTCACCGTATGTATTGACGGATGGCTACACCTTC
NA	TRBJ1-2	NA	TRBV5-4	CASSFDAYGYTF	TGTGCCAGCAGCTTCGACGCCTATGGCTACACCTTC
TRBD2	TRBJ2-7	few	TRBV10-3	CAISVMGREGSYEQYF	TGTGCCATCAGTGTCATGGGGCGGGAGGGCTCCTACGAGCAGTACTTC
NA	TRBJ2-5	NA	TRBV21-1	CASSKVEGAGKETQYF	TGTGCCAGCAGCAAAGTCGAGGGAGCTGGCAAAGAGACCCAGTACTTC
NA	TRBJ2-1	once	TRBV5-1	CASSLYVDNEQFF	TGCGCCAGCAGCTTATACGTAGACAATGAGCAGTTCTTC
NA	TRBJ2-7	NA	TRBV19	CASRKGSPYEQYF	TGTGCCAGTAGGAAGGGGAGCCCCTACGAGCAGTACTTC
TRBD2	TRBJ2-7	NA	TRBV6-6	CASSRGLAGAYEQYF	TGTGCCAGCAGTCGCGGACTAGCGGGAGCCTACGAGCAGTACTTC
TRBD1	TRBJ1-1	NA	TRBV11-1	CASSFQGARDTEAFF	TGTGCCAGCAGCTTTCAGGGGGCGCGGGACACTGAAGCTTTCTTT
NA	TRBJ1-2	NA	TRBV7-9	CASSQEARGYTF	TGTGCCAGCAGCCAGGAGGCTAGGGGCTACACCTTC
NA	TRBJ1-3	NA	TRBV15	CATSRDQITGGNTIYF	TGTGCCACCAGCAGAGATCAAATTACAGGGGGAAACACCATATATTTT
NA	TRBJ2-5	NA	TRBV19	CASSSGVVRRGETQYF	TGTGCCAGTAGTAGCGGGGTGGTACGTAGGGGAGAGACCCAGTACTTC
TRBD1	TRBJ2-1	once	TRBV19	CASSIAQGVDEQFF	TGTGCCAGTAGTATTGCACAGGGGGTAGATGAGCAGTTCTTC
NA	TRBJ1-2	NA	TRBV6-5	CASSYKADFRYTF	TGTGCCAGCAGTTACAAGGCAGACTTTCGCTACACCTTC
TRBD1	TRBJ1-2	NA	TRBV30	CAARRDSLYGYTF	TGTGCAGCACGCCGGGACAGTCTCTATGGCTACACCTTC
NA	TRBJ2-1	NA	TRBV6-1	CAGSTTDLNEQFF	TGTGCCGGATCTACCACAGACCTCAATGAGCAGTTCTTC
NA	TRBJ2-3	NA	TRBV11-3	CASSLQSTGTDTQYF	TGTGCCAGCAGCTTACAGTCGACAGGCACAGATACGCAGTATTTT